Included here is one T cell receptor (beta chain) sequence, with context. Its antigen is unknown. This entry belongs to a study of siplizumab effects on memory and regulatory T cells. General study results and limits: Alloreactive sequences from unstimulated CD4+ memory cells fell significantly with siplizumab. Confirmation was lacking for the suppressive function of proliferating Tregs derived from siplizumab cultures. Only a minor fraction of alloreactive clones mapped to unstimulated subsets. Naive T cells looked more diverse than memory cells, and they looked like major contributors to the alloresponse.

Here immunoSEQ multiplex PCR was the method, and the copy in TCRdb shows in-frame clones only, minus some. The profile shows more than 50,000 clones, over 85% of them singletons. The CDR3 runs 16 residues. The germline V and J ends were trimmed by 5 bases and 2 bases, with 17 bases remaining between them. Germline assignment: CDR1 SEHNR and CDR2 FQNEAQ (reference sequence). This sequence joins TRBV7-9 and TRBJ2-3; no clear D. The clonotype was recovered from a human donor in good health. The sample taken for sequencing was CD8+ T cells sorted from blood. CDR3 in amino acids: CASSPGRVGITDTQYF. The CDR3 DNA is TGTGCCAGCAGCCCCGGCCGGGTCGGAATCACAGATACGCAGTATTTT.